The clone carrying this TCR beta chain has only a few counts. Its antigen is currently unknown. This sample was included in a study of T cell repertoires in cytomegalovirus infection. Study-wide context: Recently identified HLA-C-restricted CMV epitopes were among the peptides used. Both CMV infection and a matching HLA type were indicated by public TCR beta signatures.

TCRdb fed the reads into MiXCR, producing one record per CDR3 protein. Among about 740,000 distinct CDR3 sequences, roughly a third were seen once, and the ten largest hold 15% to 20%. Study conclusions and caveats: Accumulated public TCR beta family frequency recognized individuals carrying CMV together with the relevant HLA. HLA-C-restricted CMV clonotypes gave the most frequent clonotype in two of eight donors.

The CDR3 has 15 amino acids. V was clipped by 5 bases and J by 6 bases; unmatched bases: 9. The germline CDR1 and CDR2 sequences are SGHVS and FNYEAQ. The origin of this receptor is a human donor in good health (CMV status not recorded). Some clones in this sample may be carry-over from other donors' samples. The sequencing here drew on cultured PBMCs, taken from culture after CMV antigen stimulation. The rearrangement uses TRBV7-6 and TRBJ2-3, with TRBD2 matching over 9 bases. In nucleotides, the CDR3 is TGTGCCAGCAGCCAACTAGCGGGCCCAGATGATACGCAGTATTTT. It encodes CASSQLAGPDDTQYF. The complete variable domain, with remaining parts taken from reference TRBV7-6 and TRBJ2-3, reads GAGVSQSPRYKVTKRGQDVALRCDPISGHVSLYWYRQALGQGPEFLTYFNYEAQQDKSGLPNDRFSAERPEGSISTLTIQRTEQRDSAMYRCASSQLAGPDDTQYFGPGTRLTVL.